This is a list of T cell receptor beta chains from one sample in a study of shared clonotypes between healthy human individuals. Sequenced by immunoSEQ multiplex PCR; TCRdb stores in-frame clones only, minus some. The table includes 2.3 million or so clones, just over 90% detected once. Sequencing was done on a sample of naive CD4+ T cells from PBMCs. These receptors all stem from a man between 18 and 29 years old in good health. Some clones in this sample may be carry-over from other donors' samples. The CDR3 runs from the conserved cysteine through the conserved F or W. The D gene is left open where the match is weak. Rows give clone size only sometimes, using once, few, many, or a class for an expanded clone.

TRBV4-2,once,TRBJ2-1,TRBD2,CASSDTLAGVWNEQFF,TGTGCCAGCAGCGACACTCTAGCGGGAGTCTGGAATGAGCAGTTCTTC
TRBV15,NA,TRBJ2-5,NA,CATSRDRGGQYF,TGTGCCACCAGCAGAGATCGAGGGGGGCAGTACTTC
TRBV7-9,once,TRBJ1-2,NA,CASSPDGIYGYTF,TGTGCCAGCAGCCCGGACGGGATCTATGGCTACACCTTC
TRBV2,NA,TRBJ2-5,NA,CASSVLVGETQYF,TGTGCCAGCAGTGTCCTCGTTGGAGAGACCCAGTACTTC
TRBV7-3,NA,TRBJ1-4,NA,CASSLNTRPEKLFF,TGTGCCAGCAGCTTAAATACCCGACCTGAAAAACTGTTTTTT
TRBV4-2,once,TRBJ2-3,NA,CASSSPGDTQYF,TGTGCCAGCAGCTCCCCGGGTGATACGCAGTATTTT
TRBV6-6,NA,TRBJ2-1,TRBD2,CASSYSASGRSDEQFF,TGTGCCAGCAGTTACTCCGCTAGCGGGAGGTCCGATGAGCAGTTCTTC
TRBV6-1,NA,TRBJ1-5,NA,CASSKGPLQGSLSQPQHF,TGTGCCAGCAGTAAAGGTCCCCTCCAGGGGAGTTTGAGTCAGCCCCAGCATTTT
TRBV5-1,NA,TRBJ2-7,NA,CASRLTSTSYEQYF,TGCGCCAGCAGACTTACTAGCACCTCCTACGAGCAGTACTTC
TRBV11-3,NA,TRBJ2-7,NA,CASSFGLRNSEQYF,TGTGCCAGCAGCTTTGGGTTAAGAAACTCCGAGCAGTACTTC
TRBV10-1,NA,TRBJ2-7,NA,CASSTLNRESEQYF,TGCGCCAGCAGCACCCTGAATCGGGAGTCCGAGCAGTACTTC
TRBV6-5,NA,TRBJ2-1,NA,CASSYSVGTPYNEQFF,TGTGCCAGCAGTTACTCGGTGGGAACCCCCTACAATGAGCAGTTCTTC
TRBV2,NA,TRBJ2-6,NA,CASSRQVLDVGANVLTF,TGTGCCAGCAGTCGACAAGTACTAGATGTTGGGGCCAACGTCCTGACTTTC
TRBV7-9,once,TRBJ2-1,TRBD2,CASSNSGGRGEQFF,TGTGCCAGCAGCAATAGCGGGGGCCGTGGTGAGCAGTTCTTC
TRBV28,NA,TRBJ1-5,NA,CASLRTSNQPQHF,TGTGCCAGTCTCCGAACAAGCAATCAGCCCCAGCATTTT
TRBV28,NA,TRBJ2-3,TRBD2,CASSPPTSGRAVDTQYF,TGTGCCAGCAGTCCACCAACTAGCGGGAGGGCGGTAGATACGCAGTATTTT
TRBV5-1,NA,TRBJ2-3,NA,CASSPSTPTDTQYF,TGCGCCAGCAGCCCCTCGACCCCCACAGATACGCAGTATTTT
TRBV10-2,NA,TRBJ2-3,TRBD2,CASSESSHRSLAASTDTQYF,TGCGCCAGCAGTGAGTCCTCCCACCGGTCCCTAGCGGCTAGCACAGATACGCAGTATTTT
TRBV29-1,few,TRBJ1-1,NA,CSVSRATEAFF,TGCAGCGTTTCCAGGGCCACTGAAGCTTTCTTT
TRBV7-2,NA,TRBJ1-1,NA,CASSLLGRLNTEAFF,TGTGCCAGCAGCTTATTAGGAAGGTTGAACACTGAAGCTTTCTTT
TRBV6-6,NA,TRBJ1-4,NA,CASSGGRLTNEKLFF,TGTGCCAGCAGTGGGGGGAGACTAACTAATGAAAAACTGTTTTTT
TRBV7-2,NA,TRBJ2-7,NA,CASSSRGNYEQYF,TGTGCCAGCAGCTCCCGTGGTAACTACGAGCAGTACTTC
TRBV29-1,NA,TRBJ1-4,NA,CSVESGNEKLFF,TGCAGCGTTGAATCAGGGAATGAAAAACTGTTTTTT
TRBV6-1,NA,TRBJ2-3,NA,CASSARQRGADTQYF,TGTGCCAGCAGTGCTAGACAGAGGGGTGCAGATACGCAGTATTTT
TRBV28,NA,TRBJ2-1,NA,CASTLRAGRREQFF,TGTGCCAGCACCCTACGGGCCGGCCGGAGGGAGCAGTTCTTC
TRBV7-3,few,TRBJ2-5,NA,CASSRGLTETQYF,TGTGCCAGCAGCAGGGGACTGACGGAGACCCAGTACTTC
TRBV28,NA,TRBJ2-1,TRBD2,CASSSPTSGSRDEQFF,TGTGCCAGCAGCTCTCCCACTAGCGGGAGTAGGGATGAGCAGTTCTTC
TRBV4-1,NA,TRBJ1-1,NA,CASSQDWGDTEAFF,TGCGCCAGCAGCCAAGATTGGGGCGACACTGAAGCTTTCTTT
TRBV7-2,few,TRBJ1-2,NA,CASSFNYGYTF,TGTGCCAGCAGCTTTAACTATGGCTACACCTTC
TRBV18,NA,TRBJ1-2,TRBD1,CASSGGTGFGYTF,TGTGCCAGCTCAGGGGGGACAGGCTTTGGCTACACCTTC
TRBV7-3,once,TRBJ2-2,NA,CASSLLRNTGELFF,TGTGCCAGCAGCTTATTGAGGAACACCGGGGAGCTGTTTTTT
TRBV5-4,once,TRBJ1-1,NA,CASSLVRGDTEAFF,TGTGCCAGCAGCTTGGTGAGGGGGGACACTGAAGCTTTCTTT
TRBV27,NA,TRBJ2-1,TRBD1,CASSFVPGQGFNEQFF,TGTGCCAGCAGTTTTGTCCCGGGACAGGGATTCAATGAGCAGTTCTTC
TRBV14,NA,TRBJ2-5,NA,CASSPGGTVVETQYF,TGTGCCAGCAGCCCAGGAGGGACAGTCGTGGAGACCCAGTACTTC
TRBV9,NA,TRBJ1-5,NA,CASSVGFGDYSNQPQHF,TGTGCCAGCAGCGTGGGATTCGGTGATTATAGCAATCAGCCCCAGCATTTT
TRBV28,NA,TRBJ1-5,TRBD1,CASSFLDRGEPQHF,TGTGCCAGCAGTTTCCTCGACAGGGGAGAGCCCCAGCATTTT
TRBV5-1,NA,TRBJ2-6,TRBD1,CASSETGARSGANVLTF,TGCGCCAGCAGCGAGACAGGGGCCCGCTCTGGGGCCAACGTCCTGACTTTC
TRBV7-9,NA,TRBJ1-1,NA,CASSAGQFEAFF,TGTGCCAGCAGTGCTGGACAGTTTGAAGCTTTCTTT
TRBV2,NA,TRBJ2-1,NA,CASRPPGRGDNEQFF,TGTGCCAGCAGGCCTCCGGGCCGAGGGGACAATGAGCAGTTCTTC
TRBV5-4,NA,TRBJ2-5,NA,CASSSDIQETQYF,TGTGCCAGCAGCTCGGACATTCAAGAGACCCAGTACTTC
TRBV5-4,once,TRBJ1-6,TRBD1,CASSFPGTGVGNSPLHF,TGTGCCAGCAGCTTCCCCGGGACAGGGGTTGGAAATTCACCCCTCCACTTT
TRBV5-3,NA,TRBJ2-5,TRBD2,CARSLVPGLAGQETQYF,TGTGCCAGAAGCTTGGTCCCGGGACTAGCGGGACAAGAGACCCAGTACTTC
TRBV7-6,NA,TRBJ1-1,TRBD1,CASSFQTGEAEAFF,TGTGCCAGCAGCTTTCAGACAGGGGAGGCTGAAGCTTTCTTT
TRBV5-6,NA,TRBJ2-4,TRBD1,CASSLGQGVGIQYF,TGTGCCAGCAGCTTAGGACAGGGGGTCGGCATTCAGTACTTC
TRBV7-6,NA,TRBJ2-3,TRBD1,CASRSGTVSTDTQYF,TGTGCCAGCAGGTCCGGGACAGTGAGCACAGATACGCAGTATTTT
TRBV10-2,NA,TRBJ2-2,NA,CASSPPGAGELFF,TGCGCCAGCAGTCCGCCTGGGGCCGGGGAGCTGTTTTTT
TRBV27,NA,TRBJ1-2,NA,CASSLSGRAYGYTF,TGTGCCAGCAGTTTATCAGGGAGGGCCTATGGCTACACCTTC
TRBV15,NA,TRBJ2-3,NA,CATSKVEDTQYF,TGTGCCACCAGCAAAGTGGAAGATACGCAGTATTTT
TRBV30,NA,TRBJ1-5,TRBD1,CAWQPSLWTGKSRNQPQHF,TGTGCCTGGCAGCCCTCCCTCTGGACAGGGAAGTCTCGCAATCAGCCCCAGCATTTT
TRBV9,once,TRBJ1-5,NA,CASSVGQVNQPQHF,TGTGCCAGCAGCGTAGGGCAGGTCAATCAGCCCCAGCATTTT
TRBV28,once,TRBJ1-4,TRBD1,CASRSGTGYEKLFF,TGTGCCAGCAGGTCCGGGACAGGGTATGAAAAACTGTTTTTT
TRBV6-6,NA,TRBJ1-1,TRBD1,CASSRTGDTEAFF,TGTGCCAGCAGCCGCACAGGGGACACTGAAGCTTTCTTT
TRBV6-4,NA,TRBJ2-2,NA,CARSDSNLNTGELFF,TGTGCCAGGAGCGACTCCAACCTTAACACCGGGGAGCTGTTTTTT
TRBV5-4,NA,TRBJ2-7,TRBD2,CASSFGGLAGVYEQYF,TGTGCCAGCAGCTTCGGGGGACTAGCGGGAGTCTACGAGCAGTACTTC
TRBV28,NA,TRBJ2-1,NA,CASSLRPTYNEQFF,TGTGCCAGCAGCCTCCGCCCGACCTACAATGAGCAGTTCTTC